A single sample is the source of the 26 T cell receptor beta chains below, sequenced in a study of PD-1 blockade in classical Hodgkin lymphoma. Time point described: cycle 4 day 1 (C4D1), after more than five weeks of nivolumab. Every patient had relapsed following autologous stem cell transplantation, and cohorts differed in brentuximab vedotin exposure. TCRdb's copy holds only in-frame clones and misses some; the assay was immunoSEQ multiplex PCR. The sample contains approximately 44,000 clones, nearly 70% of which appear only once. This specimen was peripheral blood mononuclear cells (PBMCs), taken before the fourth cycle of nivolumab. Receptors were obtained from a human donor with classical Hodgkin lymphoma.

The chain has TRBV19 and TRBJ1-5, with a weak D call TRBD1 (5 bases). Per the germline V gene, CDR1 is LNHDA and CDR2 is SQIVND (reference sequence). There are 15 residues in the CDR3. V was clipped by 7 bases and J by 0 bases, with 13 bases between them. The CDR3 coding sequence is TGTGCCAGTATTCAGACAGAGTATAGCAATCAGCCCCAGCATTTT. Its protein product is CASIQTEYSNQPQHF.

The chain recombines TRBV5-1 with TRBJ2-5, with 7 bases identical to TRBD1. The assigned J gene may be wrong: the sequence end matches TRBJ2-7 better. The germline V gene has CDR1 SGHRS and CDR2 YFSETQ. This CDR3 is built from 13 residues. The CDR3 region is CASSLGQYYEQYF. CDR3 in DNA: TGCGCCAGCAGCCTGGGACAGTATTACGAGCAGTACTTC.

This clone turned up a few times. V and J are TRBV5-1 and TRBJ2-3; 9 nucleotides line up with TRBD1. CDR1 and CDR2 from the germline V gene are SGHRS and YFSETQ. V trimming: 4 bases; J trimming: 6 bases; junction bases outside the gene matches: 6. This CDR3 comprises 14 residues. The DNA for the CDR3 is TGCGCCAGCAGCATCGGACAGGGGAGGGATACGCAGTATTTT. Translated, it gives CASSIGQGRDTQYF. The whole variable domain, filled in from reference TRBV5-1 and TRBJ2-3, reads KAGVTQTPRYLIKTRGQQVTLSCSPISGHRSVSWYQQTPGQGLQFLFEYFSETQRNKGNFPGRFSGRQFSNSRSEMNVSTLELGDSALYLCASSIGQGRDTQYFGPGTRLTVL.

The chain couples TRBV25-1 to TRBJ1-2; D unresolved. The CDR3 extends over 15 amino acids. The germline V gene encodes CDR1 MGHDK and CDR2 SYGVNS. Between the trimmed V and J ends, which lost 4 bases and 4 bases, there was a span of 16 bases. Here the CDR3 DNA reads TGTGCCAGCAGTGGACCCAGAGACGAGCCCTATGGCTACACCTTC. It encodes CASSGPRDEPYGYTF.

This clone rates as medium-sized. The CDR3 bases are TGTGCCAGCAGCTCGACCGGGACCCTTAATTCACCCCTCCACTTT. It yields the protein CASSSTGTLNSPLHF. The rearrangement links TRBV7-9 to TRBJ1-6, with D tentatively TRBD1 (5 bases). Germline CDR1 is SEHNR and CDR2 is FQNEAQ (reference sequence). This CDR3 has 15 amino acids. V was shortened by 4 bases and J by 6 bases, with 13 bases between the two germline ends.

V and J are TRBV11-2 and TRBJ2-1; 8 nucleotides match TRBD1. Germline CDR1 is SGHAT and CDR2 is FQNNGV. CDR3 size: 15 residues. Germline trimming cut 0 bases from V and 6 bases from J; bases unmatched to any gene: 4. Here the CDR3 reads CASSLDPDRVNEQFF. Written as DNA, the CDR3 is TGTGCCAGCAGCTTAGATCCGGACAGGGTCAATGAGCAGTTCTTC.

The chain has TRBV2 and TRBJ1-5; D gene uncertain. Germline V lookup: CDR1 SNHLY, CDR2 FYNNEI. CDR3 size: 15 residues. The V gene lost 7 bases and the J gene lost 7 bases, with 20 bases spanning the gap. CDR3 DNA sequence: TGTGCCAGCAAGTTGACCGTCTCCGCCGAGCAGCCCCAGCATTTT. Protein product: CASKLTVSAEQPQHF.

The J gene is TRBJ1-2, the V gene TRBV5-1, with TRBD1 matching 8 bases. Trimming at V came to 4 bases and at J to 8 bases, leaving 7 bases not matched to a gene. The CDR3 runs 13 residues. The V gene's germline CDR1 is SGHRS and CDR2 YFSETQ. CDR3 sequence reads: CASSLGQGSGYTF. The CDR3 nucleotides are TGCGCCAGCAGCCTAGGACAGGGTAGCGGCTACACCTTC.

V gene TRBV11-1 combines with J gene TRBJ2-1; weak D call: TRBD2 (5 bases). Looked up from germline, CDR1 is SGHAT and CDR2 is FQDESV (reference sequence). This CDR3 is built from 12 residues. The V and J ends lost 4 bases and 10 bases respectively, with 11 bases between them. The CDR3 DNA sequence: TGTGCCAGCAGCTCCCTTCGACTAGAGCAGTTCTTC. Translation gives CASSSLRLEQFF.

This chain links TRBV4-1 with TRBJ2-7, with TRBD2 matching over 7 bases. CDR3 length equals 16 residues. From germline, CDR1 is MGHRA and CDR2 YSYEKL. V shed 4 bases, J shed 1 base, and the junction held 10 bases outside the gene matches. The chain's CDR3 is CASSPRRGGGSYEQYF. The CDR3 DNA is TGCGCCAGCAGCCCCCGAAGGGGCGGGGGTTCCTACGAGCAGTACTTC.

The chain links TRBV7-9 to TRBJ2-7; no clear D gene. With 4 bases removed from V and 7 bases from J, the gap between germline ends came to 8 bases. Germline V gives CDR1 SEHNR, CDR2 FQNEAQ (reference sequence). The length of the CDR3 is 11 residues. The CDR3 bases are TGTGCCAGCAGCTCGGTATGGGAGCAGTACTTC. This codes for CASSSVWEQYF. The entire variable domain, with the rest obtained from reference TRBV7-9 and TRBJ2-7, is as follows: DTGVSQNPRHKITKRGQNVTFRCDPISEHNRLYWYRQTLGQGPEFLTYFQNEAQLEKSRLLSDRFSAERPKGSFSTLEIQRTEQGDSAMYLCASSSVWEQYFGPGTRLTVT.

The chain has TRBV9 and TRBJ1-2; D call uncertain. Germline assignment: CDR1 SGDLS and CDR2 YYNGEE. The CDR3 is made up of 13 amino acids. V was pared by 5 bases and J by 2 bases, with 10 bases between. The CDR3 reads CASRALGNYGYTF. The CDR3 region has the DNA TGTGCCAGCAGGGCCCTGGGGAACTATGGCTACACCTTC.

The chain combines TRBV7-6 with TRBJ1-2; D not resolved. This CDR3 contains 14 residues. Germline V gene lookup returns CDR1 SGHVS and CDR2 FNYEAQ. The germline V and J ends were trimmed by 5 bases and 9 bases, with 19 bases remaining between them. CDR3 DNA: TGTGCCAGCAGCCCTGACTTTGGGGTGGCGCGCTACACCTTC. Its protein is CASSPDFGVARYTF.

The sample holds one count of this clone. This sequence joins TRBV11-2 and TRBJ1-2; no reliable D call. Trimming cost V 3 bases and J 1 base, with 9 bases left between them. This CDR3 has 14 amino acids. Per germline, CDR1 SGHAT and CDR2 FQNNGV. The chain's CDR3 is CASSLEANNYGYTF. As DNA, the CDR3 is TGTGCCAGCAGCTTGGAAGCCAATAACTATGGCTACACCTTC.

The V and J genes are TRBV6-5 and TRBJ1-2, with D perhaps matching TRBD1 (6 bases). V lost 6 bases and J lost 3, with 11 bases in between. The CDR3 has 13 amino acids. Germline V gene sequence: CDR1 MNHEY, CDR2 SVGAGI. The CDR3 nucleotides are TGTGCCAGCAGGGGGGGGGCAGACTATGGCTACACCTTC. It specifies CASRGGADYGYTF.

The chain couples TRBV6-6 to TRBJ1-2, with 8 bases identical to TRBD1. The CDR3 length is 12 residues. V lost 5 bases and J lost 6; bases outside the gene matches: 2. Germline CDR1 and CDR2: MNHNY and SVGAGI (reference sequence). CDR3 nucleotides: TGTGCCAGCAGTCTGGACAGGGATGGCTACACCTTC. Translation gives CASSLDRDGYTF.

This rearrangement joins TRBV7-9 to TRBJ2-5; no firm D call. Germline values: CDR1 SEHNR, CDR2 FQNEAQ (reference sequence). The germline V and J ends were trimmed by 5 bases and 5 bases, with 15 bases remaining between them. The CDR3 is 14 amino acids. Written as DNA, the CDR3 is TGTGCCAGCAGCGAAGAGACCTCTGAGGAGACCCAGTACTTC. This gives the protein CASSEETSEETQYF.

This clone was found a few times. In DNA, the CDR3 is TGTGCCTGGAGTGTAGGGAGGGATCAGCCCCAGCATTTT. Residues: CAWSVGRDQPQHF. The chain has TRBV30 and TRBJ1-5; D call uncertain. CDR1 GTSNPN and CDR2 SVGIG come from the germline V gene (reference sequence). The CDR3 loop spans 13 amino acids. Trimming stripped 0 bases from V and 5 bases from J, with 8 bases between.

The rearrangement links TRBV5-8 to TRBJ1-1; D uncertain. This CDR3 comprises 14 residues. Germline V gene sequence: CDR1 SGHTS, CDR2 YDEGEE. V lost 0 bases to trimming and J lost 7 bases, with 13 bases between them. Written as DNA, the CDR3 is TGTGCCAGCAGCTTGGGAGGGCGGGGATATGAAGCTTTCTTT. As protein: CASSLGGRGYEAFF.

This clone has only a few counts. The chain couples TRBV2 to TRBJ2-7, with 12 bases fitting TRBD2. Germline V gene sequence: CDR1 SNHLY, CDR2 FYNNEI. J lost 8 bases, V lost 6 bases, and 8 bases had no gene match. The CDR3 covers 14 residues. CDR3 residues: CASSPITSGGQQYF. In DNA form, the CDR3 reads TGTGCCAGCAGCCCAATAACTAGCGGGGGGCAGCAGTACTTC.

CDR3 sequence: CASSVEETQYF. The CDR3 DNA is TGTGCCAGCAGTGTGGAAGAGACCCAGTACTTC. The gene calls are TRBV28 and TRBJ2-5; D unclear. The germline CDR1 and CDR2 sequences are MDHEN and SYDVKM. Trimming shortened V by 5 bases and J by 3 bases, and 4 bases separated the two germline ends. This CDR3 spans 11 amino acids.

The CDR3 protein is CASSGGPTGATDTQYF. The CDR3, as DNA: TGTGCCAGCAGTGGGGGGCCGACAGGGGCCACAGATACGCAGTATTTT. V gene TRBV2 combines with J gene TRBJ2-3; 8 bases agree with TRBD1. The V gene's germline CDR1 is SNHLY and CDR2 FYNNEI. The CDR3 extends over 16 amino acids. Trimming at V came to 4 bases and at J to 2 bases, leaving 8 bases not matched to a gene.

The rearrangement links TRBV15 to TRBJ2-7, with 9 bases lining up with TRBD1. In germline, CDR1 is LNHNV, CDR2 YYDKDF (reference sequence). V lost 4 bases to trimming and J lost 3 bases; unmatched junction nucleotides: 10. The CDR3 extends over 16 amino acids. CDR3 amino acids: CATSIGTGTGNYEQYF. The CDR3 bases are TGTGCCACCAGCATAGGAACCGGGACAGGGAACTACGAGCAGTACTTC.

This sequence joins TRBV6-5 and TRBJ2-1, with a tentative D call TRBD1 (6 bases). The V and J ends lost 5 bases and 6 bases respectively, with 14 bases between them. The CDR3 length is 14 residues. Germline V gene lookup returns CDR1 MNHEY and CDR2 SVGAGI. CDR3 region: CASSDPTGTNEQFF. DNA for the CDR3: TGTGCCAGCAGTGACCCAACAGGGACCAATGAGCAGTTCTTC.

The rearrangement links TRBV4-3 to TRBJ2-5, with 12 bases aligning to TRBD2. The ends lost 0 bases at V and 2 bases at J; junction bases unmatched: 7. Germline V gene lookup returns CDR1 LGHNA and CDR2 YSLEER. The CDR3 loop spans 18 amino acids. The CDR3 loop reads CASSQDLAGGQEQETQYF. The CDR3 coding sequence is TGCGCCAGCAGCCAAGATCTAGCGGGGGGGCAGGAACAAGAGACCCAGTACTTC.

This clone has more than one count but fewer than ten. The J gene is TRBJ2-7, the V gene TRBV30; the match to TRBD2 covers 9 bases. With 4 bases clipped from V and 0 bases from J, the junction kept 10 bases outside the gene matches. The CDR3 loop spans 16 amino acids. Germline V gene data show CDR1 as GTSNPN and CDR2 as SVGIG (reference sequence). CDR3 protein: CAWKGWRGGSSYEQYF. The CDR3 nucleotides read TGTGCCTGGAAAGGGTGGCGGGGGGGAAGCTCCTACGAGCAGTACTTC.